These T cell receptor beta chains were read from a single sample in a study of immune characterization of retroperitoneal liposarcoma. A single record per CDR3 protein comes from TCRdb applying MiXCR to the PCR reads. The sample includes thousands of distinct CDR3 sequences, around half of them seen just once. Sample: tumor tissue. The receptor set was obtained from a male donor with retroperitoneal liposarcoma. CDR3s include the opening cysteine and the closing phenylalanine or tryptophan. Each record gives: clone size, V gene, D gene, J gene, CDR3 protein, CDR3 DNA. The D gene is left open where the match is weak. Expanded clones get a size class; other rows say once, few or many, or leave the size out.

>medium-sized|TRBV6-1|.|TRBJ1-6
CASSTTGLYMGSPLHF
TGTGCCAGCAGTACCACGGGCCTCTATATGGGTTCACCCCTCCACTTT
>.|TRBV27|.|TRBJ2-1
CASTNSGRYNEQFF
TGTGCCAGCACAAATAGCGGTCGCTACAATGAGCAGTTCTTC
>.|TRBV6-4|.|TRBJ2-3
CASNSGGTQYF
TGTGCCAGCAACTCCGGAGGCACGCAGTATTTT
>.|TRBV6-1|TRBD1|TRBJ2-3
CASTLTGGSLDTQYF
TGTGCCAGCACCCTCACAGGGGGGAGTTTGGATACGCAGTATTTT
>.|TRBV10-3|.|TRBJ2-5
CAISDSNQETQYF
TGTGCCATCAGTGATTCTAATCAAGAGACCCAGTACTTC
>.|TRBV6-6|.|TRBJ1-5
CASSLDRHSNQPQHF
TGTGCCAGCAGTCTTGACAGACATAGCAATCAGCCCCAGCATTTT
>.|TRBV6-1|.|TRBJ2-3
CASSPLLGLPGDNEQYF
TGTGCCAGCAGTCCGCTTTTGGGTTTGCCCGGGGACAATGAGCAGTATTTT
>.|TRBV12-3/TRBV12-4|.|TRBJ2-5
CASSPDSERGTQYF
TGTGCCAGCAGTCCAGACAGCGAGCGCGGGACCCAGTACTTC
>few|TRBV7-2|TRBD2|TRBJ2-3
CASSLWGLGDTQYF
TGTGCCAGCAGCTTATGGGGACTAGGTGATACGCAGTATTTT
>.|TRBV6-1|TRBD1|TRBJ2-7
CASTTSGQSYEQYF
TGTGCCAGCACTACTTCGGGACAGTCCTACGAGCAGTACTTC
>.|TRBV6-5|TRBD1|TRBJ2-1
CASRYRGPRNEQFF
TGTGCCAGCAGATACAGGGGACCACGAAATGAGCAGTTCTTC
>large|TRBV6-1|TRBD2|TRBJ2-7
CASSHTSGAPYEQYF
TGTGCCAGCAGTCATACTAGCGGGGCCCCCTACGAGCAGTACTTC
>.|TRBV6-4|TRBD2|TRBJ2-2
CASSPAGVPGELFF
TGTGCCAGCAGTCCAGCGGGGGTCCCCGGGGAGCTGTTTTTT
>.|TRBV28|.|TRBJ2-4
CASRFRVKNIQYF
TGTGCCAGCAGGTTTCGGGTCAAAAACATTCAGTACTTC
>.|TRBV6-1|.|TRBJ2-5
CASSDRGRRQETQYF
TGTGCCAGCAGTGACCGTGGGAGACGGCAAGAGACCCAGTACTTC
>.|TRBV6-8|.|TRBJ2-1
CASRETSNEQFF
TGTGCCAGCAGGGAGACTAGCAATGAGCAGTTCTTC
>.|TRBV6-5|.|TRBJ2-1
CASSRESGHEQFF
TGTGCCAGCAGCCGGGAGAGCGGACATGAGCAGTTCTTC
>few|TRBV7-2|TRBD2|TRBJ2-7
CASRAGLAGGVQYF
TGTGCCAGCAGGGCGGGGCTAGCGGGGGGTGTGCAGTACTTC
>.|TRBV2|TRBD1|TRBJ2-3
CASSEESGGSDTQYF
TGTGCCAGCAGTGAGGAGTCAGGGGGCTCAGATACGCAGTATTTT
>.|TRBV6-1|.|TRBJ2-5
CASGEGGLETQYF
TGTGCCAGCGGGGAGGGGGGGTTAGAGACCCAGTACTTC
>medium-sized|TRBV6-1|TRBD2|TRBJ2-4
CASREGTGAKNIQYF
TGTGCCAGCCGGGAGGGTACTGGTGCCAAAAACATTCAGTACTTC
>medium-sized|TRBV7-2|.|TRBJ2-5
CASSLTGPQETQYF
TGTGCCAGCAGCTTAACAGGGCCCCAAGAGACCCAGTACTTC
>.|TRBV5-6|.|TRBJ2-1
CASSLEGWRGSYEQFF
TGTGCCAGCAGCTTGGAAGGATGGCGGGGCTCCTACGAGCAGTTCTTC
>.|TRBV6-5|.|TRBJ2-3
CASSHWVRGTDTQYF
TGTGCCAGCAGCCATTGGGTTCGGGGCACAGATACGCAGTATTTT
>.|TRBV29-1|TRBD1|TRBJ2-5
CSPAGQGGTQYF
TGCAGCCCCGCGGGACAGGGAGGAACCCAGTACTTC
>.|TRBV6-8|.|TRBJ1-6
CASSYSEGIHEQYF
TGTGCCAGCAGTTACTCAGAGGGGATCCACGAGCAGTACTTT
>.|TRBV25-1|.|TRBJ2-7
CASGDNPYEQYF
TGTGCCAGCGGGGACAATCCCTACGAGCAGTACTTC